This is a list of T cell receptor beta chains from one sample in a study of shared clonotypes between healthy human individuals. TCRdb's table, derived via immunoSEQ multiplex PCR, lists solely in-frame clones and lacks some. The sample comprises 1,400,000 or so clones, around 98.5% of which are singletons, and 0.36% rests with the top ten. Material: naive CD4+ T cells sorted from blood. The receptors shown here come from a man under 40 in good health. Both conserved end residues are part of each CDR3. Each record gives: D gene, J gene, clone size, V gene, CDR3 DNA, CDR3 protein. D genes are given only for firm matches. Size is omitted from some rows. Given values are once, few, many or a class for expanded clones.

D: TRBD2; J: TRBJ2-7; size: .; V: TRBV7-4; DNA: TGTGCCAGCAGCTTAACTAGCGGGATCCCCTACGAGCAGTACTTC; CDR3: CASSLTSGIPYEQYF
D: TRBD2; J: TRBJ2-1; size: .; V: TRBV7-9; DNA: TGTGCCAGCAGCTTCCGGACTAGCGGGACAGAGCAGTTCTTC; CDR3: CASSFRTSGTEQFF
D: TRBD2; J: TRBJ2-1; size: .; V: TRBV5-1; DNA: TGCGCCAGCAGCTTGAGCGGGACTATAGGGAGCAATGAGCAGTTCTTC; CDR3: CASSLSGTIGSNEQFF
D: TRBD2; J: TRBJ2-1; size: .; V: TRBV7-9; DNA: TGTGCCAGCAGCCCCGGGACTAGCGGGTACAATGAGCAGTTCTTC; CDR3: CASSPGTSGYNEQFF
D: .; J: TRBJ2-2; size: .; V: TRBV18; DNA: TGTGCCAGCTCACCGAAGCCTGCGAACACCGGGGAGCTGTTTTTT; CDR3: CASSPKPANTGELFF
D: .; J: TRBJ1-5; size: .; V: TRBV30; DNA: TGTGCCTGGAGTCGCAGGGGCGGGCAGCCCCAGCATTTT; CDR3: CAWSRRGGQPQHF
D: TRBD1; J: TRBJ2-6; size: .; V: TRBV6-1; DNA: TGTGCCAGCAGTGAAGCTTTATCTGGACAGGCTGGGGCCAACGTCCTGACTTTC; CDR3: CASSEALSGQAGANVLTF
D: .; J: TRBJ2-5; size: .; V: TRBV5-5; DNA: TGTGCCAGCAGCTTAGGACAGTACCAAGAGACCCAGTACTTC; CDR3: CASSLGQYQETQYF
D: .; J: TRBJ2-7; size: .; V: TRBV11-3; DNA: TGTGCCAGCAGCCACCCGCCCGAAAGGGTACCCTACGAGCAGTACTTC; CDR3: CASSHPPERVPYEQYF
D: .; J: TRBJ2-5; size: .; V: TRBV7-2; DNA: TGTGCCAGCAGCTTACCCCAACTGAGCGGGACAAAAAGGGAGACCCAGTACTTC; CDR3: CASSLPQLSGTKRETQYF
D: .; J: TRBJ2-4; size: .; V: TRBV7-8; DNA: TGTGCCAGCAGCTTAGTTCGTAGGGGTTTGGGCATTCAGTACTTC; CDR3: CASSLVRRGLGIQYF
D: .; J: TRBJ2-1; size: .; V: TRBV5-1; DNA: TGCGCCAGCAGCTTTGAGACATACTTCTATGAGCAGTTCTTC; CDR3: CASSFETYFYEQFF
D: .; J: TRBJ2-1; size: .; V: TRBV19; DNA: TGTGCCAGTAAACTCAAGAGCTCCTACAATGAGCAGTTCTTC; CDR3: CASKLKSSYNEQFF
D: .; J: TRBJ1-4; size: .; V: TRBV19; DNA: TGTGCCGTTACTCAGGGAACAGGAGGCGAAAAACTGTTTTTT; CDR3: CAVTQGTGGEKLFF
D: .; J: TRBJ1-5; size: few; V: TRBV7-9; DNA: TGTGCCAGCAGCTTAGGGGCAGGGAGCAATCAGCCCCAGCATTTT; CDR3: CASSLGAGSNQPQHF
D: .; J: TRBJ1-1; size: .; V: TRBV11-2; DNA: TGTGCCAGCAGCTCCAGGACAGCGCCCATGAACACTGAAGCTTTCTTT; CDR3: CASSSRTAPMNTEAFF
D: .; J: TRBJ1-4; size: .; V: TRBV29-1; DNA: TGCAGCGGAATTACTGGTGGTGCGGGTGCCCTCGCAAAACTGTTTTTT; CDR3: CSGITGGAGALAKLFF